The rows below give T cell receptor beta chains drawn from one sample of a study of naive and memory T cell subsets. MiXCR, run by TCRdb on the 5' RACE reads, gives a single entry per CDR3 protein. The sample contains about 48,000 distinct CDR3 sequences, approximately 4.5% of which appear only once. These receptors originate from a female donor in good health. Each CDR3 is given with its conserved first and last residue. A D gene is named only where the DNA matches it firmly. Rows give clone size only sometimes, using once, few, many, or a class for an expanded clone.

TRBV19,TRBJ2-1,TRBD1,many,CASQPLLQGASYNEQFF,TGTGCCAGTCAACCACTCCTACAGGGGGCGTCCTACAATGAGCAGTTCTTC
TRBV29-1,TRBJ2-2,TRBD2,many,CSATSGRRKGNTGELFF,TGCAGCGCGACTAGCGGGAGGAGAAAAGGGAACACCGGGGAGCTGTTTTTT
TRBV20-1,TRBJ2-5,NA,many,CSARPRLVGFQETQYF,TGCAGTGCTAGACCACGACTAGTCGGCTTCCAAGAGACCCAGTACTTC
TRBV30,TRBJ2-1,NA,many,CAWSWDYNEQFF,TGTGCCTGGAGCTGGGATTACAATGAGCAGTTCTTC
TRBV7-8,TRBJ2-1,TRBD2,many,CASSLLASGRVFAQFF,TGTGCCAGCAGCTTACTAGCTAGCGGGAGGGTCTTTGCGCAGTTCTTC
TRBV7-9,TRBJ1-1,NA,many,CASSLVAGAEAFF,TGTGCCAGCAGCTTAGTAGCGGGCGCTGAAGCTTTCTTT
TRBV20-1,TRBJ1-1,NA,many,CSARGRGRNTEAFF,TGCAGTGCTAGAGGAAGAGGGAGAAACACTGAAGCTTTCTTT
TRBV5-4,TRBJ2-1,NA,many,CASSLDVEQFF,TGTGCCAGCAGCTTGGATGTGGAGCAGTTCTTC
TRBV20-1,TRBJ2-2,NA,many,CSAREGMNTGEQFF,TGCAGTGCTAGAGAGGGGATGAACACCGGGGAGCAGTTTTTT
TRBV24-1,TRBJ2-7,TRBD1,many,CATSDPGQSYEQYF,TGTGCCACCAGTGACCCGGGACAGTCCTACGAGCAGTACTTC
TRBV27,TRBJ1-2,TRBD1,many,CASAFGQGDYGYTF,TGTGCCAGCGCCTTTGGTCAGGGGGACTATGGCTACACCTTC
TRBV12-3/TRBV12-4,TRBJ2-2,TRBD2,few,CASSLAGGSSPGELFF,TGTGCCAGCAGTTTAGCTGGCGGGAGTTCCCCCGGGGAGCTGTTTTTT
TRBV12-3/TRBV12-4,TRBJ2-5,TRBD2,NA,CASSLRTSGRAVETQYF,TGTGCCAGCAGTTTACGGACTAGCGGGAGGGCCGTGGAGACCCAGTACTTC
TRBV20-1,TRBJ2-7,TRBD1,many,CSARVAGTGGYEQYF,TGCAGTGCTAGAGTCGCCGGGACAGGGGGCTACGAGCAGTACTTC
TRBV28,TRBJ2-7,NA,NA,CASSLAPQWRDSDEQYF,TGTGCCAGCAGTTTAGCCCCGCAATGGAGGGATAGCGACGAGCAGTACTTC
TRBV5-6,TRBJ2-7,TRBD1,many,CASSSEGGQNYEQYF,TGTGCCAGCAGCTCGGAAGGGGGACAGAACTACGAGCAGTACTTC
TRBV5-1,TRBJ2-3,NA,many,CASSPRTAPDTQYF,TGCGCCAGCAGCCCTCGGACAGCCCCAGATACGCAGTATTTT
TRBV7-2,TRBJ2-3,NA,many,CASSLAGGTDTQYF,TGTGCCAGCAGCTTAGCGGGAGGCACAGATACGCAGTATTTT
TRBV28,TRBJ2-1,NA,few,CASSQVTEQFF,TGTGCCAGCAGTCAAGTTACTGAGCAGTTCTTC
TRBV6-6,TRBJ2-7,NA,NA,CASSYSRKRGNPYEQYF,TGTGCCAGCAGTTACTCCCGAAAGAGGGGTAATCCCTACGAGCAGTACTTC
TRBV14,TRBJ2-2,NA,many,CASSQDLGLGELFF,TGTGCCAGCAGCCAAGATCTGGGTCTCGGGGAGCTGTTTTTT
TRBV6-2/TRBV6-3,TRBJ1-5,TRBD1,many,CASSYPRTGANQPQHF,TGTGCCAGCAGTTACCCCCGGACAGGGGCGAATCAGCCCCAGCATTTT
TRBV7-2,TRBJ1-3,NA,NA,CASSLVLGYSGNTIYF,TGTGCCAGCAGCTTAGTTTTAGGTTACTCTGGAAACACCATATATTTT
TRBV24-1,TRBJ1-5,TRBD1,many,CATSDASPRGSNQPQHF,TGTGCCACCAGTGACGCATCGCCCAGGGGGAGCAATCAGCCCCAGCATTTT
TRBV5-1,TRBJ2-1,NA,NA,CASSENTGFWFF,TGCGCCAGCAGCGAGAATACAGGGTTCTGGTTCTTC
TRBV28,TRBJ1-1,NA,few,CASSFPLRGRNTEAFF,TGTGCCAGCAGTTTCCCCCTGAGGGGACGGAACACTGAAGCTTTCTTT
TRBV7-9,TRBJ1-3,NA,many,CASSPGPTGRNTIYF,TGTGCCAGCAGCCCTGGACCCACCGGCAGAAACACCATATATTTT
TRBV20-1,TRBJ2-7,TRBD1,many,CSARDNHAGGYEQYF,TGCAGTGCTAGAGATAATCATGCAGGGGGCTACGAGCAGTACTTC
TRBV6-5,TRBJ2-7,TRBD2,many,CASSPTSGRRNEQYF,TGTGCCAGCAGTCCCACTAGCGGGAGGAGGAACGAGCAGTACTTC
TRBV9,TRBJ2-1,NA,many,CASSPPRNEQFF,TGTGCCAGCAGCCCCCCTAGGAATGAGCAGTTCTTC
TRBV7-2,TRBJ1-1,NA,many,CASSLPGTVTEAFF,TGTGCCAGCAGCTTGCCAGGGACGGTAACTGAAGCTTTCTTT
TRBV28,TRBJ2-7,NA,NA,CASSLSRYEQYF,TGTGCCAGCAGTTTAAGTAGGTACGAGCAGTACTTC
TRBV19,TRBJ2-1,NA,many,CASSYLTGVSYNEQFF,TGTGCCAGTAGTTACCTAACGGGAGTCTCCTACAATGAGCAGTTCTTC
TRBV20-1,TRBJ2-3,NA,many,CSAPSALWADTQYF,TGCAGTGCTCCGTCGGCCCTGTGGGCAGATACGCAGTATTTT
TRBV20-1,TRBJ2-3,NA,many,CSARGVVGLSVSADTQYF,TGCAGTGCTAGAGGGGTCGTAGGACTCTCAGTGTCGGCAGATACGCAGTATTTT